A selection of T cell receptor beta chains follows, all from one sample in a study of control samples from healthy donors and cancer patients. TCRdb's table, derived via immunoSEQ multiplex PCR, lists solely in-frame clones and lacks some. Among about 77,000 clones listed, 92% were seen once. What was sequenced was blood. These receptors were obtained from a woman aged 55-69 years in good health. Both conserved end residues are part of each CDR3. D genes are given only for firm matches. Size tells how often a clone was seen (once, few, many) or the class of an expanded clone, and some rows leave it out.

V: TRBV19
J: TRBJ2-6
D: NA
size: NA
CDR3: CASSQGGTGANVLTF
DNA: TGTGCCAGTAGCCAGGGGGGGACCGGGGCCAACGTCCTGACTTTC

V: TRBV7-9
J: TRBJ1-5
D: NA
size: once
CDR3: CASSPSRDGTRPQHF
DNA: TGTGCCAGCAGCCCGAGCCGGGACGGCACTCGGCCCCAGCATTTT

V: TRBV7-9
J: TRBJ1-2
D: NA
size: NA
CDR3: CASSLIGDGYTF
DNA: TGTGCCAGCAGCTTAATTGGCGATGGCTACACCTTC

V: TRBV6-6
J: TRBJ1-1
D: TRBD1
size: NA
CDR3: CASRPGTGLNTEAFF
DNA: TGTGCCAGCAGACCCGGGACAGGATTGAACACTGAAGCTTTCTTT

V: TRBV28
J: TRBJ2-4
D: NA
size: NA
CDR3: CASSLGGRADIQYF
DNA: TGTGCCAGCAGTTTAGGTGGTAGGGCGGACATTCAGTACTTC

V: TRBV7-8
J: TRBJ2-7
D: TRBD1
size: NA
CDR3: CASSLGTGRSYEQYF
DNA: TGTGCCAGCAGCTTAGGGACAGGCCGTTCCTACGAGCAGTACTTC

V: TRBV18
J: TRBJ2-7
D: NA
size: NA
CDR3: CASSPRMTGSSYEQYF
DNA: TGTGCCAGCTCACCTCGGATGACGGGGAGCTCCTACGAGCAGTACTTC

V: TRBV2
J: TRBJ2-7
D: TRBD1
size: NA
CDR3: CASQLQGEQYF
DNA: TGTGCCAGCCAACTACAGGGGGAGCAGTACTTC

V: TRBV5-6
J: TRBJ1-2
D: NA
size: NA
CDR3: CASSLAGSDYGYTF
DNA: TGTGCCAGCAGCTTGGCCGGGTCCGACTATGGCTACACCTTC

V: TRBV4-3
J: TRBJ1-3
D: NA
size: NA
CDR3: CASSHRAFSGNTIYF
DNA: TGCGCCAGCAGCCACAGGGCCTTCTCTGGAAACACCATATATTTT

V: TRBV27
J: TRBJ2-1
D: NA
size: NA
CDR3: CASSLLHGNEQFF
DNA: TGTGCCAGCAGTTTATTGCACGGGAATGAGCAGTTCTTC

V: TRBV18
J: TRBJ2-3
D: TRBD1
size: NA
CDR3: CASSFDRVDTQYF
DNA: TGTGCCAGCTCCTTCGACAGGGTAGATACGCAGTATTTT

V: TRBV28
J: TRBJ1-1
D: NA
size: once
CDR3: CASTSRGSLNTEAFF
DNA: TGTGCCAGCACCTCAAGGGGGTCTTTGAACACTGAAGCTTTCTTT

V: TRBV7-9
J: TRBJ2-1
D: TRBD2
size: once
CDR3: CASSSSYSGSLDEQFF
DNA: TGTGCCAGCAGCTCCTCCTATAGCGGGAGTCTCGATGAGCAGTTCTTC

V: TRBV5-1
J: TRBJ1-3
D: NA
size: NA
CDR3: CASSPRAPDSGNTIYF
DNA: TGCGCCAGCAGCCCACGGGCCCCGGATTCTGGAAACACCATATATTTT

V: TRBV6-5
J: TRBJ1-5
D: NA
size: once
CDR3: CASRPGTVSFLAQHF
DNA: TGTGCCAGCAGGCCCGGGACCGTGAGCTTTTTAGCCCAGCATTTT

V: TRBV7-9
J: TRBJ1-4
D: NA
size: NA
CDR3: CASSLKQVNEKLFF
DNA: TGTGCCAGCAGCTTAAAACAGGTCAATGAAAAACTGTTTTTT

V: TRBV4-1
J: TRBJ2-1
D: NA
size: NA
CDR3: CASSLTRDEQFF
DNA: TGCGCCAGCAGCCTGACAAGGGATGAGCAGTTCTTC

V: TRBV4-1
J: TRBJ2-7
D: TRBD2
size: NA
CDR3: CASSLTSGIPYEQYF
DNA: TGCGCCAGCAGCTTGACTAGCGGGATTCCCTACGAGCAGTACTTC

V: TRBV4-3
J: TRBJ1-1
D: NA
size: few
CDR3: CASSLGTRAEAFF
DNA: TGCGCCAGCAGCCTCGGGACCCGAGCTGAAGCTTTCTTT

V: TRBV9
J: TRBJ1-5
D: TRBD1
size: NA
CDR3: CASSVDPGGNQPQHF
DNA: TGTGCCAGCAGCGTAGATCCAGGGGGAAATCAGCCCCAGCATTTT

V: TRBV6-6
J: TRBJ1-2
D: NA
size: NA
CDR3: CASSERLRSDYGYTF
DNA: TGTGCCAGCAGTGAGCGATTACGGTCGGACTATGGCTACACCTTC

V: TRBV24-1
J: TRBJ1-2
D: TRBD1
size: NA
CDR3: CATSDPGQGVDGYTF
DNA: TGTGCCACCAGTGATCCGGGACAGGGCGTTGATGGCTACACCTTC

V: TRBV27
J: TRBJ2-7
D: TRBD2
size: NA
CDR3: CASSPPGSGRVEQYF
DNA: TGTGCCAGCAGTCCCCCCGGTAGCGGGAGGGTCGAGCAGTACTTC

V: TRBV9
J: TRBJ2-7
D: TRBD2
size: NA
CDR3: CASSVDRGLTYEQYF
DNA: TGTGCCAGCAGCGTAGATCGGGGACTAACCTACGAGCAGTACTTC